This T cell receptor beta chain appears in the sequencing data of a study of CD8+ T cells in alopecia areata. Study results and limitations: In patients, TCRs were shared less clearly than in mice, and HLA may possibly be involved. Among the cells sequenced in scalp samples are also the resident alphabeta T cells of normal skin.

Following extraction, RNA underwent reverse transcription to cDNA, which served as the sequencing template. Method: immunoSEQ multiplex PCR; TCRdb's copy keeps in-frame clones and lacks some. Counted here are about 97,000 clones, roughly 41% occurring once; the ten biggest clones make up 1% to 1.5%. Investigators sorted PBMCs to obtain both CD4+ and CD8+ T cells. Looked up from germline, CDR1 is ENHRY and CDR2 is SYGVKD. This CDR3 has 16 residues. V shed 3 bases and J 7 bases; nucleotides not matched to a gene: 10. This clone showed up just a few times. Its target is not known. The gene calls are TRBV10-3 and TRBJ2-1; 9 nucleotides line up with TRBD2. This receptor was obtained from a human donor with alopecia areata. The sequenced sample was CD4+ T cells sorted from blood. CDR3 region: CAISDGVLAGVNEQFF. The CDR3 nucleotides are TGTGCCATCAGTGATGGGGTGTTAGCGGGAGTTAATGAGCAGTTCTTC.